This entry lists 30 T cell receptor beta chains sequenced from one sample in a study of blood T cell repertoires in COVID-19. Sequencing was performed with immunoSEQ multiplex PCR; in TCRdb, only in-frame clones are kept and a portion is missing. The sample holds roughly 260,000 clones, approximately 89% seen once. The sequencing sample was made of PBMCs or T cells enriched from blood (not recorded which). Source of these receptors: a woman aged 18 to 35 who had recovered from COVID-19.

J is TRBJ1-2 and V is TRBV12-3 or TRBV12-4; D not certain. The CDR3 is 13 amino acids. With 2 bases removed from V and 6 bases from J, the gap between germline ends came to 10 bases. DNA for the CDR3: TGTGCCAGCAGTTTAAACAGAGCCCATGGCTACACCTTC. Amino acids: CASSLNRAHGYTF.

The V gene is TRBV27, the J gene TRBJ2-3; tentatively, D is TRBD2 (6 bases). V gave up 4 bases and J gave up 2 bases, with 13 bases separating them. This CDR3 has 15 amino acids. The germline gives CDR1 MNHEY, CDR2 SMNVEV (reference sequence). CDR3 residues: CASSSRDLPTDTQYF. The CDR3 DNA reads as TGTGCCAGCAGTTCCCGGGACTTACCCACAGATACGCAGTATTTT.

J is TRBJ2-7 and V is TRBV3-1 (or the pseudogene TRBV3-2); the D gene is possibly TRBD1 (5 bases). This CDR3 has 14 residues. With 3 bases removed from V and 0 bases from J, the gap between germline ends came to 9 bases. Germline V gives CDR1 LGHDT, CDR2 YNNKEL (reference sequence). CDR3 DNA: TGTGCCAGCAGCCATGGGGCGTTCTCCTACGAGCAGTACTTC. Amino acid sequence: CASSHGAFSYEQYF.

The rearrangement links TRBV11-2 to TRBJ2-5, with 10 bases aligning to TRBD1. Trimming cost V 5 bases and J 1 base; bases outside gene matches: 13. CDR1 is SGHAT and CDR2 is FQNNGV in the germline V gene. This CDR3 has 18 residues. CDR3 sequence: CASSLTGQGPTLQETQYF. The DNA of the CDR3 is TGTGCCAGCAGCCTTACGGGACAGGGGCCTACCCTCCAAGAGACCCAGTACTTC.

The chain's CDR3 is CASSGLRGQDNQPQHF. Here the CDR3 DNA reads TGTGCCAGCAGTGGGTTGCGGGGGCAGGACAATCAGCCCCAGCATTTT. The chain has TRBV2 and TRBJ1-5, with D perhaps matching TRBD1 (6 bases). This CDR3 has 16 amino acids. From germline, CDR1 is SNHLY and CDR2 FYNNEI. Trimming took off 4 bases at V and 3 bases at J, with 16 bases between the two ends.

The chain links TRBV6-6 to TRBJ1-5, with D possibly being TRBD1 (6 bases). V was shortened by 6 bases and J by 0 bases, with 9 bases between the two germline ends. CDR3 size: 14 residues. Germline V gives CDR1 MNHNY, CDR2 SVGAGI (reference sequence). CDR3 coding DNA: TGTGCCAGCAGGGGGGGGCATAGCAATCAGCCCCAGCATTTT. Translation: CASRGGHSNQPQHF.

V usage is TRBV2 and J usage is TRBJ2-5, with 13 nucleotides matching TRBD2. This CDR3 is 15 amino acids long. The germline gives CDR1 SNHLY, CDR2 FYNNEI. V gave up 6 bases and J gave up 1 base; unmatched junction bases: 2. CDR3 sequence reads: CASRTSGGPQETQYF. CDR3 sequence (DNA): TGTGCCAGCAGGACTAGCGGGGGGCCCCAAGAGACCCAGTACTTC.

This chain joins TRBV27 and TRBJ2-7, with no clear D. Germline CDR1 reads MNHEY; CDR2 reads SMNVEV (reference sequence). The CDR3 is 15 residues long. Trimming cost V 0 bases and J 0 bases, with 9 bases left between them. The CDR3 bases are TGTGCCAGCAGTTTATCAGTCAGATCCTCCTACGAGCAGTACTTC. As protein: CASSLSVRSSYEQYF.

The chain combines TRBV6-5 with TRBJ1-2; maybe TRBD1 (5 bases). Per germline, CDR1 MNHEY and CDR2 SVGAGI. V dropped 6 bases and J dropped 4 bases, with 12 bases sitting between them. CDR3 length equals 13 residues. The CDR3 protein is CASRLRDAYGYTF. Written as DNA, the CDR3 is TGTGCCAGCAGGCTCAGGGATGCCTATGGCTACACCTTC.

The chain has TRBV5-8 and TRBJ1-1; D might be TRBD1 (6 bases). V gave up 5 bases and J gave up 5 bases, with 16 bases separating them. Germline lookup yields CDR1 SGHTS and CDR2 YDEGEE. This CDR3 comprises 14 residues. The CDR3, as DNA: TGTGCCAGCAGGCGTCGGGGGGCATTGACTGAAGCTTTCTTT. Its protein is CASRRRGALTEAFF.

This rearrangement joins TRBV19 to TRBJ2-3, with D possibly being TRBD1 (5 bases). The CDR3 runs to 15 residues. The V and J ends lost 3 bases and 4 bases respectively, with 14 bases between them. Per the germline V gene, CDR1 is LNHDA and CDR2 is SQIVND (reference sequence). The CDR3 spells CASSINPGYADTQYF. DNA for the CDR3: TGTGCCAGTAGTATTAATCCAGGGTACGCAGATACGCAGTATTTT.

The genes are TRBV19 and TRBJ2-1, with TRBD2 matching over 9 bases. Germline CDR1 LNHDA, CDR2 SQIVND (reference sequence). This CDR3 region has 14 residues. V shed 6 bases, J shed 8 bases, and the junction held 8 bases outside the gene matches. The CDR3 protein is CASRGLALGYEQFF. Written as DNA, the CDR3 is TGTGCCAGTAGGGGACTAGCTCTTGGCTATGAGCAGTTCTTC.

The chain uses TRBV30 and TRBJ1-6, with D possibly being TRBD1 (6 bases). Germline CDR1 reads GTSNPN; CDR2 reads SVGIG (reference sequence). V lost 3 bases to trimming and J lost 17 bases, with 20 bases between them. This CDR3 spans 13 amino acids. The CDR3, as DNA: TGTGCCTGGAGCCCCGACAGGCTCGGTATGTTCCACTTT. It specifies CAWSPDRLGMFHF. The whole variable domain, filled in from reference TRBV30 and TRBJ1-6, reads SQTIHQWPATLVQPVGSPLSLECTVEGTSNPNLYWYRQAAGRGLQLLFYSVGIGQISSEVPQNLSASRPQDRQFILSSKKLLLSDSGFYLCAWSPDRLGMFHFGNGTRLTVT.

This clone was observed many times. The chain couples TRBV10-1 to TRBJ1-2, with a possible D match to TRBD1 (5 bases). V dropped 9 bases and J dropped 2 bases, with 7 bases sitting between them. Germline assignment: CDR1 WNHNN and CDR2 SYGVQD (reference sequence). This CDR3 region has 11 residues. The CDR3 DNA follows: TGCGCCAGACAGGCGAACTATGGCTACACCTTC. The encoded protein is CARQANYGYTF.

CDR3 loop: CASRGAGGRANEQFF. CDR3 DNA: TGTGCCAGCAGAGGGGCCGGCGGGAGGGCCAATGAGCAGTTCTTC. The V and J genes are TRBV28 and TRBJ2-1, with 9 bases aligning to TRBD2. CDR1 is MDHEN and CDR2 is SYDVKM in the germline V gene. This CDR3 has 15 residues. The ends lost 6 bases at V and 6 bases at J; junction bases unmatched: 9.

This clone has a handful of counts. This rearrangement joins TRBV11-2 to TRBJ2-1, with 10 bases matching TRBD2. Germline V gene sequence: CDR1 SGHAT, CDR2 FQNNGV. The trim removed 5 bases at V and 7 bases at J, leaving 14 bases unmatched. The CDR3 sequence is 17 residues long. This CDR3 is CASSARLSGGARNEQFF. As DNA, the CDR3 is TGTGCCAGCAGCGCACGATTAAGCGGGGGGGCCCGGAATGAGCAGTTCTTC.

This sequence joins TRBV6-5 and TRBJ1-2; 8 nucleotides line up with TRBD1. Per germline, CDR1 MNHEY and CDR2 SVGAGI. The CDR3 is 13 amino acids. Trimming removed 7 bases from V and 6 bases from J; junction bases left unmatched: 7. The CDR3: CASKRQGIDGYTF. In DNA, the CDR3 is TGTGCCAGCAAGAGACAGGGGATCGATGGCTACACCTTC.

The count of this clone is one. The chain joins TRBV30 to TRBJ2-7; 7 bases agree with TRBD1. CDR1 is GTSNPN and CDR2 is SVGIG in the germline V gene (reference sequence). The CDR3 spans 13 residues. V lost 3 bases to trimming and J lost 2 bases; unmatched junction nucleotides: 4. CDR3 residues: CAWSGTGAYEQYF. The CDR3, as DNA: TGTGCCTGGAGCGGTACAGGGGCCTACGAGCAGTACTTC.

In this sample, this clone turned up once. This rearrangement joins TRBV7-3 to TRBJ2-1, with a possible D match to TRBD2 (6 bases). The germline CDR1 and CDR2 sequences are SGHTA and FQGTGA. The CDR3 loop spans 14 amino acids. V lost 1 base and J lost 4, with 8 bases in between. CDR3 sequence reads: CASSLNGGYNEQFF. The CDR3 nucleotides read TGTGCCAGCAGCTTAAATGGGGGGTACAATGAGCAGTTCTTC. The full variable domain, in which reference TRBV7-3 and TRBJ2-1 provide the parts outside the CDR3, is GAGVSQTPSNKVTEKGKYVELRCDPISGHTALYWYRQSLGQGPEFLIYFQGTGAADDSGLPNDRFFAVRPEGSVSTLKIQRTERGDSAVYLCASSLNGGYNEQFFGPGTRLTVL.

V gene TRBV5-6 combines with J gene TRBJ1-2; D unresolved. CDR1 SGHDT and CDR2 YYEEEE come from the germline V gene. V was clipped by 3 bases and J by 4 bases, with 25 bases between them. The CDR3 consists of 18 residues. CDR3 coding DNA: TGTGCCAGCAGCTCTTTAGCCAACCGGCAGCACGCGGGCTATGGCTACACCTTC. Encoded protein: CASSSLANRQHAGYGYTF.

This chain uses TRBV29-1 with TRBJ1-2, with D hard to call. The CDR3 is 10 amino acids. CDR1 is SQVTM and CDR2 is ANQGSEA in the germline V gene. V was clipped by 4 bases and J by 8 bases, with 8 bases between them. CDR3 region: CSVGSEGYTF. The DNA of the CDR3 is TGCAGCGTTGGAAGTGAGGGCTACACCTTC.

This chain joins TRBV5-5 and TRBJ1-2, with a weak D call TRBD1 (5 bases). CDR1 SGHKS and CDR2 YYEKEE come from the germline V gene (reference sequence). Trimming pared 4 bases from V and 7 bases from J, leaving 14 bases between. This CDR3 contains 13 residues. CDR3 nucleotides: TGTGCCAGCAGCCGCGACAGCCCTACTGGCTACACCTTC. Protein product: CASSRDSPTGYTF. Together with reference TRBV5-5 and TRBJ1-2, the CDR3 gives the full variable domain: DAGVTQSPTHLIKTRGQQVTLRCSPISGHKSVSWYQQVLGQGPQFIFQYYEKEERGRGNFPDRFSARQFPNYSSELNVNALLLGDSALYLCASSRDSPTGYTFGSGTRLTVV.

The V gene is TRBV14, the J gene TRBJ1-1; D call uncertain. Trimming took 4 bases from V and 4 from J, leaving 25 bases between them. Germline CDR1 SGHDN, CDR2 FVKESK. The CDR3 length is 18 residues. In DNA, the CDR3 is TGTGCCAGCAGCCTTTTCTCTGGTTCAGGCAGTTCTTTCACTGAAGCTTTCTTT. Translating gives CASSLFSGSGSSFTEAFF.

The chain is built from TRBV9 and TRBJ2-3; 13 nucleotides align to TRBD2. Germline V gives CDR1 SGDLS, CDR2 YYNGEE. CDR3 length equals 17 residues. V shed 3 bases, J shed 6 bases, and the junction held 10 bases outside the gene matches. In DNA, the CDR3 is TGTGCCAGCAGCGCCAGGACTAGCGGGGGAGCGATGGATACGCAGTATTTT. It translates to CASSARTSGGAMDTQYF.

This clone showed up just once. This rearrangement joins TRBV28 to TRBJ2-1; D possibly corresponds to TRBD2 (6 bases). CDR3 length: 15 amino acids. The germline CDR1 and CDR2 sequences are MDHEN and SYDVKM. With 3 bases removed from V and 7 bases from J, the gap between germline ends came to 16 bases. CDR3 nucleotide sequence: TGTGCCAGCAGTTTCTACCTAGCGCAACCGAATGAGCAGTTCTTC. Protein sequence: CASSFYLAQPNEQFF.

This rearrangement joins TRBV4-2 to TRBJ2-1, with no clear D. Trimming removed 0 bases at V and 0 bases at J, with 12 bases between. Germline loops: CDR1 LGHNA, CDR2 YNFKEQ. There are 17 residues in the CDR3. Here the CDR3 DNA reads TGTGCCAGCAGCCAAGATGAGGCGGTGAGCTCCTACAATGAGCAGTTCTTC. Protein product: CASSQDEAVSSYNEQFF.

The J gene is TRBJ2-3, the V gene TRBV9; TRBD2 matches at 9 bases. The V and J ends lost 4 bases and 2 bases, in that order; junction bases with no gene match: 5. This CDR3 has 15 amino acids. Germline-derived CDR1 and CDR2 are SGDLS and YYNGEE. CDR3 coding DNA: TGTGCCAGCAGCCAGCTAGCGGGGACCACAGATACGCAGTATTTT. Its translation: CASSQLAGTTDTQYF.

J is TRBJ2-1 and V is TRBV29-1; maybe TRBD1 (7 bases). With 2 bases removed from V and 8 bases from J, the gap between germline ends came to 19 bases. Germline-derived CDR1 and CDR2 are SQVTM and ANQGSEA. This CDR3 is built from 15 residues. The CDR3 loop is CSVEQGGRAIDEQFF. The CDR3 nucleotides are TGCAGCGTTGAACAGGGGGGTCGCGCAATCGATGAGCAGTTCTTC.

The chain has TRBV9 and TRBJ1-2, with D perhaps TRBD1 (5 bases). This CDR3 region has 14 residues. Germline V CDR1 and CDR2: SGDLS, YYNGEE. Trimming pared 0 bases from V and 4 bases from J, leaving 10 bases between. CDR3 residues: CASSVGRVGYGYTF. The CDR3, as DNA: TGTGCCAGCAGCGTAGGCAGGGTCGGCTATGGCTACACCTTC.

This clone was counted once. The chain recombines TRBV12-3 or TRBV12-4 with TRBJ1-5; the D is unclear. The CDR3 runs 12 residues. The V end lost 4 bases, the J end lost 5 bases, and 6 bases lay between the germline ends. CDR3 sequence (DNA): TGTGCCAGCAGTTCCTCTTATCAGCCCCAGCATTTT. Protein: CASSSSYQPQHF.